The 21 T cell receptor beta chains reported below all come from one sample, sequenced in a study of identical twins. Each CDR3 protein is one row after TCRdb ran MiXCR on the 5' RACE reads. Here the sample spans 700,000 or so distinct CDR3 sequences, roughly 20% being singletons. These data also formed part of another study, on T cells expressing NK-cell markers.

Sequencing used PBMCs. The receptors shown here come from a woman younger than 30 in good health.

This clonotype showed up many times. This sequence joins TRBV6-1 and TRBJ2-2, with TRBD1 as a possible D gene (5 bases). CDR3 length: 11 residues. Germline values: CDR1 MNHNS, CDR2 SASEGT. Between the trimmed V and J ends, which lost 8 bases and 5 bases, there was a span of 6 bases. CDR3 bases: TGTGCCAGCGACAGAACCGGGGAGCTGTTTTTT. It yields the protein CASDRTGELFF.

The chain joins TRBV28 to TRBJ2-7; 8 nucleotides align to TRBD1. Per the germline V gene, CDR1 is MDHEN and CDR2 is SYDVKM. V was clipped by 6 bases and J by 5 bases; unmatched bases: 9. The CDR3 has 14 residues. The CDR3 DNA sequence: TGTGCCAGCAGGAGACAGGGGCTCGGGGACGAGCAGTACTTC. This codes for CASRRQGLGDEQYF.

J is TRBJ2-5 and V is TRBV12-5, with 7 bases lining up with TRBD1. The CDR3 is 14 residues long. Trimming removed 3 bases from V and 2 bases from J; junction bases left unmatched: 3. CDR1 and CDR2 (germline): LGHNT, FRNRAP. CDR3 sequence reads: CASGFDREQETQYF. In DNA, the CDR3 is TGTGCTAGTGGTTTCGACAGGGAGCAAGAGACCCAGTACTTC.

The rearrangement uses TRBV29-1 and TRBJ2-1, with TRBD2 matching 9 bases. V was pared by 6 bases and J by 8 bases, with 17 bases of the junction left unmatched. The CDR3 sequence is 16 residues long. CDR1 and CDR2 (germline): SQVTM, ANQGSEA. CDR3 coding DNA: TGCAGCGTCCCCCGGTGGCTAGCGGGGTTGGGGGATGAGCAGTTCTTC. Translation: CSVPRWLAGLGDEQFF.

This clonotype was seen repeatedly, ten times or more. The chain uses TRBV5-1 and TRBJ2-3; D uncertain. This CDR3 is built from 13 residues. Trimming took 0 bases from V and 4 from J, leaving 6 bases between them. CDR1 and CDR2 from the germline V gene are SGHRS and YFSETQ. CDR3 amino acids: CASSLVEADTQYF. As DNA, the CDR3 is TGCGCCAGCAGCTTGGTTGAGGCAGATACGCAGTATTTT.

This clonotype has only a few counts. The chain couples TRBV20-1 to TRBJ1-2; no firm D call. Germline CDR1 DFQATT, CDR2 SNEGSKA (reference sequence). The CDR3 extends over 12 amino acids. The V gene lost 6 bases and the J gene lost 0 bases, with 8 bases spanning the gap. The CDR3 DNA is TGCAGTGCCCCAGTCCCTAACTATGGCTACACCTTC. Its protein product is CSAPVPNYGYTF.

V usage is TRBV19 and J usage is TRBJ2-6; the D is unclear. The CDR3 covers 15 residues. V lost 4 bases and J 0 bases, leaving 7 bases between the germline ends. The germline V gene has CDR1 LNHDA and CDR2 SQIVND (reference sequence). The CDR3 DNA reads TGTGCCAGTAGTACCCGACCCTCTGGGGCCAACGTCCTGACTTTC. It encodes CASSTRPSGANVLTF.

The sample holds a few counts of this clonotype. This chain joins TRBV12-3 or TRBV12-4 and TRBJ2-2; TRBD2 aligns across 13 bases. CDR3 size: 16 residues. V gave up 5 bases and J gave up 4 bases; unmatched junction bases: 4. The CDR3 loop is CASSRTSGGVTGELFF. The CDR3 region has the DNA TGTGCCAGCAGTCGGACTAGCGGGGGAGTCACCGGGGAGCTGTTTTTT.

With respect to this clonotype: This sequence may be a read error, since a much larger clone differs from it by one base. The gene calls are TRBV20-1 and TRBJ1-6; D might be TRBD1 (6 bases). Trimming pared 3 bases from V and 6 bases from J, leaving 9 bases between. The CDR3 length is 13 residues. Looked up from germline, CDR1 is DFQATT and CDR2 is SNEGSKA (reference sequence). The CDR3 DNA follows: TGCAGTGCTAGGGGGACATGTAATTCACCCCTCCACTTT. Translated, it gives CSARGTCNSPLHF.

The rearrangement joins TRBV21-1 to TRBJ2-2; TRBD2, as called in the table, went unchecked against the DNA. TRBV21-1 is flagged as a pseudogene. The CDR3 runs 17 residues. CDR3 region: CASGYYMTPRRTGELFF. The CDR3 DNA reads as TGTGCCAGCGGATATTACATGACACCTAGGAGGACCGGGGAGCTGTTTTTT.

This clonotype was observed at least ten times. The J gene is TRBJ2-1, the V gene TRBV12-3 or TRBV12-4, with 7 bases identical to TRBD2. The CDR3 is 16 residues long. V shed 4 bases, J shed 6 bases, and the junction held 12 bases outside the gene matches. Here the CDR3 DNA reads TGTGCCAGCAGTTCGGGACTGGGAGGGCCATTCAATGAGCAGTTCTTC. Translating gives CASSSGLGGPFNEQFF.

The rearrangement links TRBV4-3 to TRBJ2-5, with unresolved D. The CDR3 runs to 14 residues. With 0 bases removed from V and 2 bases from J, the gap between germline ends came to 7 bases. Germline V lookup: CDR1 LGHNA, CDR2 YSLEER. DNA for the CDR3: TGCGCCAGCAGCCAAGAAATAACACAAGAGACCCAGTACTTC. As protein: CASSQEITQETQYF.

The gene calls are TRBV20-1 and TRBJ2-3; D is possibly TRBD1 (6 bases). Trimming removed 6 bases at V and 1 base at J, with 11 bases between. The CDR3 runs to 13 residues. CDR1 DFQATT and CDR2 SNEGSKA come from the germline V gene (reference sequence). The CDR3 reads CSARDRRTDTQYF. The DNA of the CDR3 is TGCAGTGCCCGAGACAGGCGCACAGATACGCAGTATTTT.

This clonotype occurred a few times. The chain's CDR3 is CASTPTASKETQYF. The CDR3 nucleotides read TGTGCCAGCACCCCTACGGCTTCTAAGGAGACCCAGTACTTC. The genes are TRBV27 and TRBJ2-5; D is undetermined. Between the trimmed V and J ends, which lost 7 bases and 5 bases, there was a span of 17 bases. The V gene's germline CDR1 is MNHEY and CDR2 SMNVEV (reference sequence). The CDR3 spans 14 residues.

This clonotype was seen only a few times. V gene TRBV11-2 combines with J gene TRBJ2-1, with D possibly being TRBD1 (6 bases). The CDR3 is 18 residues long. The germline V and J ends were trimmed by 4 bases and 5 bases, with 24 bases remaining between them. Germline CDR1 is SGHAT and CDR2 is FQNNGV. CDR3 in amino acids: CASSSSGLMGALDNEQFF. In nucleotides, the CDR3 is TGTGCCAGCAGCTCTTCGGGGTTGATGGGGGCCCTCGACAATGAGCAGTTCTTC.

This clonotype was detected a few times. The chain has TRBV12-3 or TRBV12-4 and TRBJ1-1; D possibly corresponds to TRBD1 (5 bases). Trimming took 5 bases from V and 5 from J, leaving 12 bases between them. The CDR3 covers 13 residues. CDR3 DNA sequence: TGTGCCAGCAGTGAAGGACCAGGGACTGAAGCTTTCTTT. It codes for CASSEGPGTEAFF.

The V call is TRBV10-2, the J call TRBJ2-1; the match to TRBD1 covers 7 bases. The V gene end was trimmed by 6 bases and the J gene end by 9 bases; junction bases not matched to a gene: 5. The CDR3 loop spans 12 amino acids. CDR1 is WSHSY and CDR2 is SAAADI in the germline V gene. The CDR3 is CASRRQGFEQFF. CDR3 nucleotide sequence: TGCGCCAGCAGGAGACAGGGTTTTGAGCAGTTCTTC.

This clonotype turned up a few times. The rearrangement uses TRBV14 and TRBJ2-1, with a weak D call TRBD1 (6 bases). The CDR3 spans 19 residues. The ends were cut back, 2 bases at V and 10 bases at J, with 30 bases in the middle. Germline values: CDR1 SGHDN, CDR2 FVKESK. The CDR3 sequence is CASSQFKGVAVRGREEQFF. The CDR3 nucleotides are TGTGCCAGCAGCCAATTCAAGGGGGTGGCTGTCCGGGGAAGGGAGGAGCAGTTCTTC.

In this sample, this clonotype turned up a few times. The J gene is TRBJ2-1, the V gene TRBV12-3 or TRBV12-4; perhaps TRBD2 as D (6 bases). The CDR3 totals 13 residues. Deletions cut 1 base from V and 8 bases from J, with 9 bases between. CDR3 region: CASSLGTIYEQFF. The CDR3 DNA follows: TGTGCCAGCAGTTTAGGGACTATATATGAGCAGTTCTTC.

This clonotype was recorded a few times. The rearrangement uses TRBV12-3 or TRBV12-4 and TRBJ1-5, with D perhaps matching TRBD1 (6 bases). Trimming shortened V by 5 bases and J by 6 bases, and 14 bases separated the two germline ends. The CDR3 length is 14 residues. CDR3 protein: CASSILAGVQPQHF. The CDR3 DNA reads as TGTGCCAGCAGTATCCTGGCAGGGGTTCAGCCCCAGCATTTT.

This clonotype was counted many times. CDR3 DNA: TGTGCCAGCAGTTACTCGCCCCCGACAGGGGTATACAATGAGCAGTTCTTC. Its translation: CASSYSPPTGVYNEQFF. The chain has TRBV6-2 or TRBV6-3 and TRBJ2-1; the match to TRBD1 covers 8 bases. The germline V gene encodes CDR1 MNHEY and CDR2 SVGEGT. The ends lost 0 bases at V and 4 bases at J; junction bases unmatched: 8. There are 17 residues in the CDR3.